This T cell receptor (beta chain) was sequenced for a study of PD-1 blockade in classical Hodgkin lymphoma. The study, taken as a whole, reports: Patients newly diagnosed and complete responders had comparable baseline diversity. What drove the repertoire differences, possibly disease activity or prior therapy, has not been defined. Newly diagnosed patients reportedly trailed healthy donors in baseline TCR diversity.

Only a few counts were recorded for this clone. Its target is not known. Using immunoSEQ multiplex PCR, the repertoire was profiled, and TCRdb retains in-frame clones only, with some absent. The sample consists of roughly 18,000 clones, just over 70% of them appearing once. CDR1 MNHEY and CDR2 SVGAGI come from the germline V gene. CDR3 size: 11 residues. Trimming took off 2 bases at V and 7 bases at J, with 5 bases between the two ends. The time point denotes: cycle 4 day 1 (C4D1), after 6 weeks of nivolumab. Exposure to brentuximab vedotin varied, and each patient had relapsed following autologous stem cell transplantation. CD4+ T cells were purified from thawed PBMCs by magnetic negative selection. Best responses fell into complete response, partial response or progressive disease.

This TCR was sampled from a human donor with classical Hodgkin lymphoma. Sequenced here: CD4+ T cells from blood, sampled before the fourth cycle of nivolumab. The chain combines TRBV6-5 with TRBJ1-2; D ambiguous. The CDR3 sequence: CASSYMGGYTF. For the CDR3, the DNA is TGTGCCAGCAGTTACATGGGTGGCTACACCTTC.